Here is one TCR beta chain with its context. Its antigen is still unknown. The table came from immunoSEQ multiplex PCR; TCRdb's copy has only in-frame clones and leaves some out. This table holds under 6,500 clones, around 83% found once. Input was about 550 ng to 6,004 ng of genomic DNA from tumor or blood. This record comes from a study of T cells in tumors after PD-1 blockade. Study summary: Peripheral blood samples averaged 36,536 unique clonotypes and 113,528 templates. Study-level results: Peripheral recruitment is suggested, as some novel exhausted tumor clones were in pre-treatment blood.

This TCR was recovered from a human donor with advanced basal cell or squamous cell carcinoma (not recorded which). The source material was PBMCs, sampled after anti-PD-1 therapy.

CDR3 in DNA: TGTGCCAGCAGTCGAATTGATTTAGCGACAGGGAAACTGTTTTTT. It is translated as CASSRIDLATGKLFF. V and J are TRBV28 and TRBJ1-4, with TRBD1 matching over 7 bases. Unmatched junction bases numbered 14, after V lost 5 bases and J lost 11 bases. The CDR3 spans 15 residues. Germline V gene data show CDR1 as MDHEN and CDR2 as SYDVKM.